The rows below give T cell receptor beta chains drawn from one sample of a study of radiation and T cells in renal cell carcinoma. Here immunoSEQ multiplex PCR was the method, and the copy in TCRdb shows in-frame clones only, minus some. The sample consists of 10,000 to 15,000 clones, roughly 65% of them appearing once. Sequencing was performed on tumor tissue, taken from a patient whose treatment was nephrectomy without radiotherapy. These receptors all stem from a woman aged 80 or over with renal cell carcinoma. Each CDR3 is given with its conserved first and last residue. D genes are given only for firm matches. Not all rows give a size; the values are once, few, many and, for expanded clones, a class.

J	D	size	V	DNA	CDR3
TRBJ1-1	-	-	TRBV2	TGTGCCAGCAGTGCCACAGGGACTGAAGCTTTCTTT	CASSATGTEAFF
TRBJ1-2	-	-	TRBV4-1	TGCGCCAGCAGCCAAGCCGACTATGGCTACACCTTC	CASSQADYGYTF
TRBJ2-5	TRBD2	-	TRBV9	TGTGCCAGCAGCGTAGGGACTAGCGGGCCCACAGAGACCCAGTACTTC	CASSVGTSGPTETQYF
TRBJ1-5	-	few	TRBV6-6	TGTGCCAGCAGTTATTCTCGAGGCCGCAATCAGCCCCAGCATTTT	CASSYSRGRNQPQHF
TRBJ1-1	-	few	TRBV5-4	TGTGCCAGCAGCTTGAGGGCGAACACTGAAGCTTTCTTT	CASSLRANTEAFF
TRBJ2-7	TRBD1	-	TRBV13	TGTGCCAGCAGCGTAGGCGGAATGGGACAGAGGTCGGAGGAGCAGTACTTC	CASSVGGMGQRSEEQYF
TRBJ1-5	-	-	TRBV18	TGTGCCAGCTCACCCCAGGGATATGGCAATCAGCCCCAGCATTTT	CASSPQGYGNQPQHF
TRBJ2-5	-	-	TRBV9	TGTGCCAGCAGCGTACAGTTCGGCCAAGAGACCCAGTACTTC	CASSVQFGQETQYF
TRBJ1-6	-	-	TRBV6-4	TGTGCCAGCAGTGTGCGGGGAATGAGGAATATACGCCGTTACGATTCACCCCTCCACTTT	CASSVRGMRNIRRYDSPLHF
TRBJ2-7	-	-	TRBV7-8	TGTGCCAGCAGCCCCCCTGGTAGGACTTTGGACGAGCAGTACTTC	CASSPPGRTLDEQYF
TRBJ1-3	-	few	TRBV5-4	TGTGCCAGCAGCTTGGAGGGACGAAGCTCTGGAAACACCATATATTTT	CASSLEGRSSGNTIYF